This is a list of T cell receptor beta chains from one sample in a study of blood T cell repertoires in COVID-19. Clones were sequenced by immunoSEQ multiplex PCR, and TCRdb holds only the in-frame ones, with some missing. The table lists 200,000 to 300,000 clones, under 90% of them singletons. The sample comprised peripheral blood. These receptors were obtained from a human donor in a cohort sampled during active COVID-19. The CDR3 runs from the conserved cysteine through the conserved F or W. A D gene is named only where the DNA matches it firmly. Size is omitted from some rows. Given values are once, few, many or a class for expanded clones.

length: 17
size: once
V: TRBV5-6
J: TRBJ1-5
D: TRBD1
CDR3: CASSSISKTGNNQPQHF

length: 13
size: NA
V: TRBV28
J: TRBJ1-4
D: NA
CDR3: CASSLGTHEKLFF

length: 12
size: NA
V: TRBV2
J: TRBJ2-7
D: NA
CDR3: CASSEAPSVQYF

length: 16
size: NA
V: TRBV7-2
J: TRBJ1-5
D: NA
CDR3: CASSLGSLRGNQPQHF

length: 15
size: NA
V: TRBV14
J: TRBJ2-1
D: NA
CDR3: CASSQGLGFYNEQFF

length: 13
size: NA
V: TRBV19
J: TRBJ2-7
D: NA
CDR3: CASSGQGFDEQYF

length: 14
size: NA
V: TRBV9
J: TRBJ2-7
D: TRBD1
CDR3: CASSVGGTAYEQYF

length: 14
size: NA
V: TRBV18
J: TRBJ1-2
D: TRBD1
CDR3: CASSPRSQGDGYTF

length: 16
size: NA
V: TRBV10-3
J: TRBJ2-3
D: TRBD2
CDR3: CAISDRTSGRTDTQYF

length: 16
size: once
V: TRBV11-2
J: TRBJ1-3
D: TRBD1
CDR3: CASSHRGPDSGNTIYF

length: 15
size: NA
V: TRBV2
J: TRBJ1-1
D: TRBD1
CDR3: CASSRQGTMNTEAFF

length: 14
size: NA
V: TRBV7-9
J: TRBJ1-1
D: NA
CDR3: CASSLHRANTEAFF

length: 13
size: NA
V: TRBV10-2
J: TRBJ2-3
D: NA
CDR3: CATRYFEADTQYF

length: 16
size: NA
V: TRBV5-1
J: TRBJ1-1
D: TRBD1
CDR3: CASSLGQGYMNTEAFF

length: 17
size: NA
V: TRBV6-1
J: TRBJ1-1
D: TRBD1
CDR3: CASSERRGRDLNTEAFF

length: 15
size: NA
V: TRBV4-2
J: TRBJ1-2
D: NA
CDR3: CASSQGGLPVYGYTF

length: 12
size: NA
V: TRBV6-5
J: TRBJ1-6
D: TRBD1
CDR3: CASGQGFPPLHF

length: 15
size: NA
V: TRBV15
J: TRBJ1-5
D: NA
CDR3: CATSRAGSVNQPQHF

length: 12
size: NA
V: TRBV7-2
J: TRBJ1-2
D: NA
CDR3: CASRPQAYGYTF

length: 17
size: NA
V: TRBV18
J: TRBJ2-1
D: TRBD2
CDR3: CASSPKLAGDSYNEQFF

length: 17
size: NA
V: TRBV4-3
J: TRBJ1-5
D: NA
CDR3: CASSHTLTVGSNQPQHF

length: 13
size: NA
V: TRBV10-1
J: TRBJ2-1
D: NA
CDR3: CASSESANREQFF

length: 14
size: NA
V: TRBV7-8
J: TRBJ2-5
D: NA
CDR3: CASSRAPLAETQYF

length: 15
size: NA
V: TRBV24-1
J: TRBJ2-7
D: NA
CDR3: CATSDKGTGHYEQYF

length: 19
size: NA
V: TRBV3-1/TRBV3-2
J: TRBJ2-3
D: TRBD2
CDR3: CASSQTRLAGGPMVDTQYF

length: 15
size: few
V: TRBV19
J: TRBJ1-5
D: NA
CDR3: CASSIGVPSNQPQHF

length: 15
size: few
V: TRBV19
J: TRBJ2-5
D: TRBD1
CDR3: CASSYRLGQQETQYF

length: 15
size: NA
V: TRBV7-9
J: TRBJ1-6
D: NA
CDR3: CASMGVGSYNSPLHF

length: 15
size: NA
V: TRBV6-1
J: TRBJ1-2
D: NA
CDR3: CASREGGTANYGYTF

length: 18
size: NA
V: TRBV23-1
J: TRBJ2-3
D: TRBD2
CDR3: CASRSDKPGLESTDTQYF

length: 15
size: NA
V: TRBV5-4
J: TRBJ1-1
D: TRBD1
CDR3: CASGTSTGVGTEAFF

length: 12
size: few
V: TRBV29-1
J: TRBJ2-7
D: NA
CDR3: CSVATGPYEQYF

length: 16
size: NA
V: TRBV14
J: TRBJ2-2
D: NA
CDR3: CASSQEASRYTGELFF

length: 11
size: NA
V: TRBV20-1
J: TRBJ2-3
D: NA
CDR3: CSARRSGTQYF

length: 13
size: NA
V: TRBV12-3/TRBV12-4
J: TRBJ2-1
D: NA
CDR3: CASSLGSVDEQFF

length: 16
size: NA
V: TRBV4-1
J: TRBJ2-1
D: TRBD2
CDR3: CASSQVLGGRINEQFF

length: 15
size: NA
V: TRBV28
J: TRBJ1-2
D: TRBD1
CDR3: CASSFGDRRTYGYTF

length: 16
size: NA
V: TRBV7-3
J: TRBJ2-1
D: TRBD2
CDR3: CASSSFSGPSYNEQFF

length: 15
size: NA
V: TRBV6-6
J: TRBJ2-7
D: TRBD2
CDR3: CASSYRASGSYEQYF

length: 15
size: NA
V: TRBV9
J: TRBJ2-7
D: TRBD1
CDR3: CASSIAGTGVDEQYF

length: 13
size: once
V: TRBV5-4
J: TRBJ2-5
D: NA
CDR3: CASSLSGQETQYF

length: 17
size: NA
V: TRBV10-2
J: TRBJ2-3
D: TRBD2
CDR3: CASRGLAGGPAGDTQYF

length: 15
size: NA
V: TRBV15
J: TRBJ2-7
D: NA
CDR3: CATSRDYSGSYEQYF

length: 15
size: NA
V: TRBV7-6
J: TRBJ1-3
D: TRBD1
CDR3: CASSADRGSGNTIYF

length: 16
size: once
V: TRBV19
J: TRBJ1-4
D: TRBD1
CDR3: CASYRGRDSANEKLFF

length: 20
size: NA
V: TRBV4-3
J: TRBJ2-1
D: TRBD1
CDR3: CASSQEGWGTGQGPYNEQFF

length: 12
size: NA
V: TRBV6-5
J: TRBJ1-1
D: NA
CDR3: CASSRTDTEAFF

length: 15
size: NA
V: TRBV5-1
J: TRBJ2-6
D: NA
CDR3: CASSLQGSGANVLTF

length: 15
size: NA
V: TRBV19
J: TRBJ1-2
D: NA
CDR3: CASSIVKFSDYGYTF

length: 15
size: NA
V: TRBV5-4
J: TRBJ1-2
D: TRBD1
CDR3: CASSLPSDRDYGYTF

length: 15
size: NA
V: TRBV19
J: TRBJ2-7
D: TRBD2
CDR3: CASRAGTSGFYEQYF

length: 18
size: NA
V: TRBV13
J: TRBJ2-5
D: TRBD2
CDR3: CASSLQGLVVRERETQYF

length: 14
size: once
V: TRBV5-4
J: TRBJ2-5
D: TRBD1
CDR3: CASSVTGGEETQYF

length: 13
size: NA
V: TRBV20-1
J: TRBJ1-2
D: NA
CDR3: CSARDSANYGYTF